The sequence of this T cell receptor (beta chain) was determined in a study of Graves' ophthalmopathy and Graves' hyperthyroidism. Diagnosis relied on clinical symptoms, serum thyroxine, TRAb, thyroid ultrasound and orbital computed tomography. Study-wide results and caveats: A 13-signature model separated ophthalmopathy from stable hyperthyroidism, about 90% sensitivity, 65% to 82% specificity.

TCR beta CDR3 amplification used RNA transcripts. HTBI primers served in a first-round RT-PCR, which a second-round multiplex PCR followed. TCRdb redid the calling of the multiplex PCR reads with MiXCR, one entry per CDR3 protein. The data hold approximately 210,000 distinct CDR3 sequences, with 25% to 35% observed a single time. The V and J ends lost 6 bases and 3 bases, in that order; junction bases with no gene match: 13. The CDR3 is made up of 18 amino acids. Germline values: CDR1 MDHEN, CDR2 SYDVKM. Points on this clonotype: As yet, its antigen is unknown.

What was sequenced was peripheral blood. The TCR was taken from a man aged 45-65 years with Graves' ophthalmopathy. The chain employs TRBV28 and TRBJ2-7, with 14 bases that match TRBD2. CDR3 DNA sequence: TGTGCCAGCAGCGCATTTCGGACTAGCGGGAGGAACCACTACGAGCAGTACTTC. It yields the protein CASSAFRTSGRNHYEQYF.